The 13 T cell receptor beta chains in this list originate from one sample, sequenced in a study of T-cell reconstitution after alpha-beta-depleted transplantation in children. Unique molecular identifiers were used to barcode this TCRbeta library. TCRdb independently ran MiXCR on the PCR reads; one entry per CDR3 protein. This table holds about 980,000 distinct CDR3 sequences, under 30% found once. Source: PBMCs, mostly from graft donor cells, taken 360 days after TCRalphabeta/CD19-depleted stem cell transplant. The source of these receptors is a boy under two years old who had a stem cell transplant for SCID, so the T cells may come from the graft donor.

This clonotype showed up many times. The chain employs TRBV10-3 and TRBJ2-3; a weak D match, TRBD2 (7 bases). This CDR3 region has 15 residues. The V end was cut by 11 bases, the J end by 5 bases, with 23 bases between. Germline loops: CDR1 ENHRY, CDR2 SYGVKD. CDR3 sequence (DNA): TGTGCCCCCCGGGCGGGGGCTCATCGTATAGATACGCAGTATTTT. Amino acids: CAPRAGAHRIDTQYF.

The chain is built from TRBV5-5 and TRBJ2-5; D not certain. Germline loops: CDR1 SGHKS, CDR2 YYEKEE (reference sequence). The CDR3 consists of 12 residues. V was trimmed by 7 bases and J by 6 bases, leaving 13 bases between them. The DNA of the CDR3 is TGTGCCAGCGGCGACCTCCATCAGACCCAGTACTTC. It translates to CASGDLHQTQYF.

This rearrangement joins TRBV20-1 to TRBJ2-1; D may be TRBD2 (7 bases). V was pared by 6 bases and J by 9 bases, with 24 bases between. CDR1 is DFQATT and CDR2 is SNEGSKA in the germline V gene (reference sequence). This CDR3 contains 15 residues. In DNA, the CDR3 is TGCAGTGCCCCCTGGAGGGCAGGGAGGGGGGGTGAGCAGTTCTTC. It is translated as CSAPWRAGRGGEQFF.

This clonotype was seen ten or more times. This chain uses TRBV6-6 with TRBJ1-1; TRBD1 agrees at 7 bases. V was pared by 2 bases and J by 6 bases, with 3 bases of the junction left unmatched. CDR3 size: 13 residues. Looked up from germline, CDR1 is MNHNY and CDR2 is SVGAGI (reference sequence). The CDR3 DNA sequence: TGTGCCAGCAGTTACGGCAGGGGGGCTGAAGCTTTCTTT. Protein product: CASSYGRGAEAFF.

This clonotype has a count of ten or more. The chain joins TRBV28 to TRBJ2-7, with a weak D call TRBD2 (6 bases). Germline loops: CDR1 MDHEN, CDR2 SYDVKM. The V end was cut by 4 bases, the J end by 7 bases, with 11 bases between. The CDR3 spans 12 residues. CDR3 bases: TGTGCCAGCAGTTCCCCTGGGGGGGAGCAGTACTTC. Residues: CASSSPGGEQYF.

This chain uses TRBV10-1 with TRBJ1-1, with 12 bases fitting TRBD1. The CDR3 is 15 residues long. Germline CDR1 is WNHNN and CDR2 is SYGVQD (reference sequence). The ends lost 3 bases at V and 7 bases at J; junction bases unmatched: 6. The CDR3 nucleotides are TGCGCCAGCAGTGAATCCGGGACAGGGGGCGATGAAGCTTTCTTT. Protein: CASSESGTGGDEAFF.

The chain couples TRBV5-5 to TRBJ2-2, with D uncertain. The CDR3 is 15 residues long. V dropped 3 bases and J dropped 4 bases, with 13 bases sitting between them. Germline-derived CDR1 and CDR2 are SGHKS and YYEKEE (reference sequence). CDR3 in amino acids: CASSSGSTVTGELFF. The DNA of the CDR3 is TGTGCCAGCAGCTCCGGATCCACCGTCACCGGGGAGCTGTTTTTT.

This sequence joins TRBV12-5 and TRBJ2-1; 8 bases align to TRBD2. Germline V lookup: CDR1 LGHNT, CDR2 FRNRAP. V dropped 1 base and J dropped 5; count of bases not matched to a gene: 7. The CDR3 contains 16 residues. The CDR3 protein is CASGLGTSPVNNEQFF. In DNA, the CDR3 is TGTGCTAGTGGTTTGGGGACTAGCCCTGTTAACAATGAGCAGTTCTTC.

This clonotype came up a few times. V usage is TRBV15 and J usage is TRBJ1-5; D remains ambiguous. Germline V gene data show CDR1 as LNHNV and CDR2 as YYDKDF (reference sequence). The CDR3 is 15 amino acids. The V end was cut by 2 bases, the J end by 3 bases, with 11 bases between. The CDR3 region is CATSRSRIHNQPQHF. The CDR3 DNA follows: TGTGCCACCAGCAGATCTCGGATTCACAATCAGCCCCAGCATTTT.

This chain links TRBV7-2 with TRBJ2-1; D is uncertain. V lost 0 bases to trimming and J lost 0 bases, with 9 bases between them. Germline assignment: CDR1 SGHTA and CDR2 FQGNSA. This CDR3 is built from 16 residues. DNA of the CDR3: TGTGCCAGCAGCTTAGCCCCGCCCCGCTCCTACAATGAGCAGTTCTTC. Protein product: CASSLAPPRSYNEQFF.

The chain joins TRBV4-2 to TRBJ1-3; possibly TRBD1 for D (5 bases). The CDR3 extends over 18 amino acids. Germline CDR1 and CDR2: LGHNA and YNFKEQ. With 4 bases removed from V and 1 base from J, the gap between germline ends came to 20 bases. The CDR3 is CASSRGSSGTGSGNTIYF. The CDR3 nucleotides read TGTGCCAGCAGCCGAGGATCGTCAGGGACTGGATCTGGAAACACCATATATTTT.

This clonotype was recorded a few times. As DNA, the CDR3 is TGTGCCAGCAGCTCAATTCCGCCGCGAAAGGCCCAAGAGACCCAGTACTTC. Protein: CASSSIPPRKAQETQYF. The chain has TRBV7-9 and TRBJ2-5; D unclear. This CDR3 has 17 residues. CDR1 and CDR2 (germline): SEHNR, FQNEAQ (reference sequence). Trimming cost V 4 bases and J 1 base, with 19 bases left between them.

The chain couples TRBV5-1 to TRBJ2-7; 9 nucleotides agree with TRBD1. Germline V gene sequence: CDR1 SGHRS, CDR2 YFSETQ. This CDR3 region has 16 residues. V trimming: 3 bases; J trimming: 1 base; junction bases outside the gene matches: 8. The CDR3 DNA reads as TGCGCCAGCAGCTCAAAAACAGGGGGCGCTTCCTACGAGCAGTACTTC. This encodes CASSSKTGGASYEQYF.